This TCR beta chain derives from a study of Ad26.COV2.S vaccination and SARS-CoV-2 variants (dated by TCRdb to 2020 to 2022). With regard to the full study: Donors in the vaccine arm were drawn from COV1001, a phase I-IIa trial of Ad26.COV2.S in healthy adults that was multicentre, randomized, double-blind and placebo-controlled. Ad26.COV2.S was given intramuscularly at 5x10^10 or 1x10^11 viral particles, as a single shot or as two shots 56 days apart. TCRbeta repertoire sequencing was used to assess the specificity and breadth of SARS-CoV-2-reactive T cell receptors after Ad26.COV2.S vaccination. The TCR-sequenced set comprised about 32 samples: 19 Ad26.COV2.S vaccine recipients, 5 placebo recipients and 8 SARS-CoV-2 convalescent individuals. Trial participants were randomized into five groups of five, in which low-dose or high-dose Ad26.COV2.S was given once or twice, or placebo was given on both occasions. Throughout the experiments and outcome assessment, investigators stayed blinded to trial group allocation. Study-wide findings and limitations: After vaccination, substantial breadth of spike-specific CD8+ and CD4+ T cell responses was reported. Compared with placebo recipients, Ad26.COV2.S recipients showed higher spike-specific TCR breadth (P = 0.0014). According to the authors, total T cell responses may have been underestimated by the TCR breadth and depth analyses. Vaccine and placebo recipients had comparable non-spike TCR breadth, which fits with the vaccine containing only spike. The study was not powered for comparison of responses between vaccine doses or regimens.

V gives up 2 bases and J gives up 4 bases, and the segment between their germline ends measures 14 bases. From the cysteine up to the phenylalanine, the CDR3 has a length of 15 residues. Only the CDR3 portion is preserved as DNA: 45 bases, with reading frame beginning at the first base. The germline V gene sets CDR1 to SNHLY and CDR2 to FYNNEI. This clone came up once. Its antigen is currently not known. Base qualities are not provided; no much larger clone lies one nucleotide away. In light of the paper, this sample's treatment or condition label describes: roughly 19 received Ad26.COV2.S at low or high dose, single or two shots; several received placebo; per-sample allocation not given. For vaccine and placebo recipients, the sequenced repertoires came from samples collected on day 63 after the first injection. Between 29 July and 7 August 2020, Cohort 1b enrolled some 25 adults aged 18-55 years at one site in Boston, USA. As a vaccine, Ad26.COV2.S was a replication-incompetent adenovirus type 26 vector that expressed a prefusion-stabilized SARS-CoV-2 spike protein derived from the original Wuhan strain.

The immunoSEQ Assay was used to sequence TCRbeta CDR3 regions. After extraction, genomic DNA underwent amplification by bias-controlled multiplex PCR, followed by high-throughput sequencing. The paper's processing steps were these. Collapsing and filtering of sequences were performed to quantify the absolute abundance of each unique TCRbeta CDR3 region. T cell fraction was estimated by normalizing TCRbeta template counts to usable DNA, which was measured by amplifying reference genes present in all nucleated cells. Repertoire TCRs were annotated as SARS-CoV-2-specific when V gene, CDR3 amino acid sequence and J gene were exactly matched to a known reactive TCR set. MIRA supplied the reference SARS-CoV-2 TCR set, which was filtered for enrichment in COVID-19-positive ImmuneCODE repertoires so that public or cross-reactive TCRs were removed. Drawing on the MIRA antigens, annotated TCRs were analysed further at the level of specific ORF or position within ORF. Breadth was defined as the number of annotated unique rearrangements divided by the total number of unique productive rearrangements, and depth was defined as the summed frequency of the annotated unique rearrangements. TCR breadth was compared between groups using two-sided Wilcoxon rank-sum tests. Entries here come from immuneACCESS through TCRdb and include only in-frame sequences with V and J called. Some clones fail to appear in such tables; in the studies checked, an unresolved V gene covers under half of the shortfall, and the cause of the remainder is unknown. Clone size and the V and J calls come from that table; the DNA yielded D and trimming. The sample contains some 390,000 clones, 80% to 90% of them found a single time. The top ten clonotypes cover 3% to 4.5% of the sample.

The V gene is TRBV2 and the J gene is TRBJ1-2; no D gene call is confident. The TCR sequence derives from a person between 18 and 60 years old who received the Ad26.COV2.S COVID-19 vaccine or a placebo. Source: peripheral blood, taken in a trial of Ad26.COV2.S vaccine versus placebo. The CDR3 reads CASSETAGWGYGYTF. The DNA sequence follows: TGTGCCAGCAGTGAAACCGCGGGCTGGGGCTATGGCTACACCTTC.